This is a list of T cell receptor beta chains from one sample in a study of graft-versus-host responses after intestinal transplantation. The assay was immunoSEQ multiplex PCR, and TCRdb's table has in-frame clones only and misses some. Here the sample spans almost 55,000 clones, under 95% being singletons. This material consisted of PBMCs, taken 662 days after intestinal transplant. The receptors shown here come from a human patient who received an intestinal transplant, so some T cells may come from the graft donor. CDR3s include the opening cysteine and the closing phenylalanine or tryptophan. A D gene is named only where the DNA matches it firmly. Not every row has a clone size; where given, it reads once, few, many or a size class.

clone_size: .
d_call: .
v_call: TRBV6-6
j_call: TRBJ1-6
cdr3_nt: TGTGCCAGCAGCCCCGGGGAGGGGACCTATAATTCACCCCTCCACTTT
cdr3_aa: CASSPGEGTYNSPLHF

clone_size: .
d_call: .
v_call: TRBV10-1
j_call: TRBJ1-4
cdr3_nt: TGCGCCAGCAGCCCCGGATCCGAAAAACTGTTTTTT
cdr3_aa: CASSPGSEKLFF

clone_size: .
d_call: .
v_call: TRBV9
j_call: TRBJ2-4
cdr3_nt: TGTGCCAGCAGCGTAGAGGTGGAGGGGTTTAGAGACATTCAGTACTTC
cdr3_aa: CASSVEVEGFRDIQYF

clone_size: once
d_call: .
v_call: TRBV9
j_call: TRBJ2-5
cdr3_nt: TGTGCCAGCAGCGTAGGTACCCTACCTGGTCAGACCCAGTACTTC
cdr3_aa: CASSVGTLPGQTQYF

clone_size: .
d_call: .
v_call: TRBV5-4
j_call: TRBJ2-5
cdr3_nt: TGTGCCAGCAGCCCGGACGGCCCGGGAAAGACCCAGTACTTC
cdr3_aa: CASSPDGPGKTQYF

clone_size: .
d_call: .
v_call: TRBV9
j_call: TRBJ1-5
cdr3_nt: TGTGCCAGCAGCTTAGGACAGCTCAATCAGCCCCAGCATTTT
cdr3_aa: CASSLGQLNQPQHF

clone_size: .
d_call: .
v_call: TRBV7-9
j_call: TRBJ1-1
cdr3_nt: TGTGCCAGCAGCTTAGCGGTCAGGCTAAAAGGGGAGATGAACACTGAAGCTTTCTTT
cdr3_aa: CASSLAVRLKGEMNTEAFF

clone_size: few
d_call: TRBD1
v_call: TRBV15
j_call: TRBJ1-5
cdr3_nt: TGTGCCACCGAGGCAGGGGGAAGCAATCAGCCCCAGCATTTT
cdr3_aa: CATEAGGSNQPQHF

clone_size: .
d_call: .
v_call: TRBV6-4
j_call: TRBJ2-1
cdr3_nt: TGTGCCAGCAGTCTCCAGACAGTAAGCTCCTACAATGAGCAGTTCTTC
cdr3_aa: CASSLQTVSSYNEQFF

clone_size: .
d_call: .
v_call: TRBV7-3
j_call: TRBJ2-3
cdr3_nt: TGTGCCAGCAGCGCTAGCGTCCTAGATACGCAGTATTTT
cdr3_aa: CASSASVLDTQYF

clone_size: .
d_call: .
v_call: TRBV4-1
j_call: TRBJ1-1
cdr3_nt: TGCGCCAGCAGCCAAACTACAGGGTATGGAACTGAAGCTTTCTTT
cdr3_aa: CASSQTTGYGTEAFF

clone_size: .
d_call: .
v_call: TRBV14
j_call: TRBJ2-2
cdr3_nt: TGTGCCAGCAGCCCCGGCCGGTCAGGGGAGCTGTTTTTT
cdr3_aa: CASSPGRSGELFF

clone_size: .
d_call: .
v_call: TRBV4-1
j_call: TRBJ1-2
cdr3_nt: TGCGCCAGCAGCCTCCCCAACGGGCACTATGGCTACACCTTC
cdr3_aa: CASSLPNGHYGYTF

clone_size: .
d_call: .
v_call: TRBV9
j_call: TRBJ2-7
cdr3_nt: TGTGCCAGCAGCGTAGATCCGGGCCGCGAGCAGTACTTC
cdr3_aa: CASSVDPGREQYF

clone_size: .
d_call: .
v_call: TRBV6-5
j_call: TRBJ1-1
cdr3_nt: TGTGCCAGCAGTTACTCCGCAAGAAACACTGAAGCTTTCTTT
cdr3_aa: CASSYSARNTEAFF

clone_size: .
d_call: .
v_call: TRBV5-1
j_call: TRBJ2-5
cdr3_nt: TGCGCCAGCAGCTTGGCGGGGACCCAGTACTTC
cdr3_aa: CASSLAGTQYF

clone_size: .
d_call: .
v_call: TRBV30
j_call: TRBJ2-7
cdr3_nt: TGTGCCTGGAGGGACATAGGCTCCTACGAGCAGTACTTC
cdr3_aa: CAWRDIGSYEQYF

clone_size: few
d_call: .
v_call: TRBV4-1
j_call: TRBJ1-1
cdr3_nt: TGCGCCAGCGTCAGTGGTCTTGGCACTGAAGCTTTCTTT
cdr3_aa: CASVSGLGTEAFF

clone_size: .
d_call: .
v_call: TRBV27
j_call: TRBJ1-1
cdr3_nt: TGTGCCAGCAGTTTATGGAGGGAAGCCCCCGAAGCTTTCTTT
cdr3_aa: CASSLWREAPEAFF

clone_size: once
d_call: TRBD2
v_call: TRBV7-3
j_call: TRBJ2-3
cdr3_nt: TGTGCCAGCAGCTTAACGAGCGGGGGGAACTCAGATACGCAGTATTTT
cdr3_aa: CASSLTSGGNSDTQYF

clone_size: .
d_call: .
v_call: TRBV18
j_call: TRBJ1-2
cdr3_nt: TGTGCCAGCTCACCCCCAGCTGTGGTGGGCTATGGCTACACCTTC
cdr3_aa: CASSPPAVVGYGYTF

clone_size: once
d_call: TRBD1
v_call: TRBV2
j_call: TRBJ1-5
cdr3_nt: TGTGCCAGCAGTGAAGTAAGTACAGGGGGGCAGCCCCAGCATTTT
cdr3_aa: CASSEVSTGGQPQHF

clone_size: .
d_call: .
v_call: TRBV18
j_call: TRBJ1-3
cdr3_nt: TGTGCCAGCTCACCGGCCCCCTCTGATGCTGGAAACACCATATATTTT
cdr3_aa: CASSPAPSDAGNTIYF

clone_size: .
d_call: .
v_call: TRBV19
j_call: TRBJ1-5
cdr3_nt: TGTGCCAGTATCGGGTCTGGGAGCAATCAGCCCCAGCATTTT
cdr3_aa: CASIGSGSNQPQHF

clone_size: once
d_call: TRBD1
v_call: TRBV6-5
j_call: TRBJ2-7
cdr3_nt: TGTGCCAGCAGTTGGGGGACAGGGGTCTACGAGCAGTACTTC
cdr3_aa: CASSWGTGVYEQYF

clone_size: .
d_call: .
v_call: TRBV15
j_call: TRBJ2-7
cdr3_nt: TGTGCCACCAGCAGAGAGGGGCGGTCCTACGAGCAGTACTTC
cdr3_aa: CATSREGRSYEQYF

clone_size: .
d_call: TRBD1
v_call: TRBV6-1
j_call: TRBJ1-5
cdr3_nt: TGTGCAACCGAGGGGGGGACAGGGGGTAATCAGCCCCAGCATTTT
cdr3_aa: CATEGGTGGNQPQHF

clone_size: .
d_call: .
v_call: TRBV18
j_call: TRBJ2-6
cdr3_nt: TGTGCCAGCTCACCGGAGGCGTTTGGGGCCAACGTCCTGACTTTC
cdr3_aa: CASSPEAFGANVLTF

clone_size: .
d_call: .
v_call: TRBV29-1
j_call: TRBJ1-2
cdr3_nt: TGCAGCGCGTCCCGGGGGATGGGAGACGGCTACACCTTC
cdr3_aa: CSASRGMGDGYTF

clone_size: .
d_call: .
v_call: TRBV6-6
j_call: TRBJ2-6
cdr3_nt: TGTGCCAGCAGTTCGTACTCTGGGGCCAACGTCCTGACTTTC
cdr3_aa: CASSSYSGANVLTF

clone_size: .
d_call: TRBD2
v_call: TRBV4-2
j_call: TRBJ2-3
cdr3_nt: TGTGCCAGCAGTCCTACTAGCGGGGGGGGCACAGATACGCAGTATTTT
cdr3_aa: CASSPTSGGGTDTQYF